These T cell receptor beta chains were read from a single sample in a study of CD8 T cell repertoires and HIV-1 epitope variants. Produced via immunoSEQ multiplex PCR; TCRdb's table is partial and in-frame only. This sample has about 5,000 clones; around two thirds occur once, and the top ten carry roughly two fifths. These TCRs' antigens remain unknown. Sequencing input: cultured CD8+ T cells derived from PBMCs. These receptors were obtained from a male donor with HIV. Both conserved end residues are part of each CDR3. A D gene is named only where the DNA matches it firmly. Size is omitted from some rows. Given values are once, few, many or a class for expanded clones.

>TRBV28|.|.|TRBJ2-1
CASSYYNEQFF
TGTGCCAGCAGCTACTACAATGAGCAGTTCTTC
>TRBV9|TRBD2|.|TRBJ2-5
CASSGLAGGPMETQYF
TGTGCCAGCAGCGGACTAGCGGGAGGGCCTATGGAGACCCAGTACTTC
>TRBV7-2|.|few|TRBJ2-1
CASRPSVGYNEQFF
TGTGCCAGCAGACCCTCGGTAGGCTACAATGAGCAGTTCTTC
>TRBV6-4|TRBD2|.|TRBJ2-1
CASSDSTSGSNEQFF
TGTGCCAGCAGTGACTCGACTAGCGGGAGCAATGAGCAGTTCTTC
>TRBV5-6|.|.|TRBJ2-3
CASSLGAGSDVDTQYF
TGTGCCAGCAGCTTGGGGGCAGGATCAGATGTAGATACGCAGTATTTT
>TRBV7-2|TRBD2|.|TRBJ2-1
CASSPAASGYNEQFF
TGTGCCAGCAGTCCTGCGGCTAGCGGTTACAATGAGCAGTTCTTC
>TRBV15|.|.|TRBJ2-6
CATSNRVSGANVLTF
TGTGCCACCAGCAACAGGGTGTCTGGGGCCAACGTCCTGACTTTC
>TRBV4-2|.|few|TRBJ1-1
CASSPSGVEAFF
TGTGCCAGCAGCCCCTCTGGGGTTGAAGCTTTCTTT
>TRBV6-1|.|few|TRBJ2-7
CASSEARKGYEQYF
TGTGCCAGCAGTGAAGCGCGGAAAGGGTACGAGCAGTACTTC
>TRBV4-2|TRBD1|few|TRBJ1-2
CASSQVRDSYGYTF
TGTGCCAGCAGCCAAGTGAGGGACAGCTATGGCTACACCTTC
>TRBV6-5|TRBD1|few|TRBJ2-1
CASSPTGVSYNEQFF
TGTGCCAGCAGCCCAACAGGGGTTTCCTACAATGAGCAGTTCTTC
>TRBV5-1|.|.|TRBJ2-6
CASSLDHSGANVLTF
TGCGCCAGCAGCTTGGATCACTCTGGGGCCAACGTCCTGACTTTC
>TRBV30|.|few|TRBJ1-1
CAWSGGGTEAFF
TGTGCCTGGAGTGGAGGGGGCACTGAAGCTTTCTTT
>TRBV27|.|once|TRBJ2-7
CASSSLLSGIVYEQYF
TGTGCCAGCAGTTCTCTCCTTTCTGGGATCGTCTACGAGCAGTACTTC
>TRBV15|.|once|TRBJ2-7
CATSRDLQIRVSYEQYF
TGTGCCACCAGCAGAGATCTCCAGATCCGGGTATCCTACGAGCAGTACTTC
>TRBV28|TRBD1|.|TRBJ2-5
CASSIGPGQGFQETQYF
TGTGCCAGCAGTATCGGCCCGGGACAGGGGTTCCAAGAGACCCAGTACTTC
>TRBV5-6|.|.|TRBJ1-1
CASSPTTNTEAFF
TGTGCCAGCAGCCCCACAACGAACACTGAAGCTTTCTTT
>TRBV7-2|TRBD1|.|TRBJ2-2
CASSLVGQGQLFF
TGTGCCAGCAGCTTAGTGGGACAGGGTCAGCTGTTTTTT
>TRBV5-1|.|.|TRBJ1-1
CASSLGPEAFF
TGCGCCAGCAGCTTGGGACCTGAAGCTTTCTTT
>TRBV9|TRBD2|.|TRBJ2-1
CASSGAGTTLGEQFF
TGTGCCAGCAGCGGGGCCGGGACTACCCTTGGGGAGCAGTTCTTC
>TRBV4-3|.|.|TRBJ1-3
CASSQGVNTIYF
TGCGCCAGCAGCCAGGGGGTAAACACCATATATTTT
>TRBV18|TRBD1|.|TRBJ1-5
CASSPTTGGGQPQHF
TGTGCCAGCTCACCAACGACAGGGGGCGGCCAGCCCCAGCATTTT
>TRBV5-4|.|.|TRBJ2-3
CASSPARGAMDTQYF
TGTGCCAGCAGCCCGGCGAGGGGGGCTATGGATACGCAGTATTTT
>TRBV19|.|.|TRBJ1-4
CASSEWEGEKLFF
TGTGCCAGTAGTGAATGGGAAGGGGAAAAACTGTTTTTT
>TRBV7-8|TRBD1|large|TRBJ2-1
CASSLAGQGSYNEQFF
TGTGCCAGCAGCTTAGCGGGACAGGGCTCCTACAATGAGCAGTTCTTC
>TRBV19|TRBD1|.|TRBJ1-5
CASSVTGTGNQPQHF
TGTGCCAGTAGTGTTACCGGGACAGGGAATCAGCCCCAGCATTTT
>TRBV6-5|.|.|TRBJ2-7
CASSSDGDQSSYEQYF
TGTGCCAGCAGTTCGGATGGAGACCAGTCCTCCTACGAGCAGTACTTC
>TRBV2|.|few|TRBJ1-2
CASSDVGNYGYTF
TGTGCCAGCAGTGACGTAGGGAACTATGGCTACACCTTC
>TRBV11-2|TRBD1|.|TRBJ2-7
CASTGTGGVYEQYF
TGTGCCAGCACGGGGACAGGGGGCGTGTACGAGCAGTACTTC
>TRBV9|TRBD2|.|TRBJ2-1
CASSPELAGGNYNEQFF
TGTGCCAGCAGCCCGGAGCTAGCGGGGGGTAACTACAATGAGCAGTTCTTC
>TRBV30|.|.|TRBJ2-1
CAWSVRPGGHYNEQFF
TGTGCCTGGAGTGTACGCCCAGGAGGACACTACAATGAGCAGTTCTTC
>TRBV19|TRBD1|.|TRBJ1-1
CASGAGTGEYWGEAFF
TGTGCCAGTGGGGCCGGGACAGGGGAATATTGGGGTGAAGCTTTCTTT
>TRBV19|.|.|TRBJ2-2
CATGLVLTGELFF
TGTGCCACCGGACTTGTTCTCACCGGGGAGCTGTTTTTT
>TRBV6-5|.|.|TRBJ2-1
CASRRPGVNYNEQFF
TGTGCCAGCCGCCGCCCCGGAGTGAACTACAATGAGCAGTTCTTC
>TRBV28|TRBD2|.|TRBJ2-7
CASSLGTSGYEQYF
TGTGCCAGCAGTTTAGGGACTAGCGGGTACGAGCAGTACTTC
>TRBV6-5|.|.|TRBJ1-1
CASSMGYGNTEAFF
TGTGCCAGCAGTATGGGGTACGGGAACACTGAAGCTTTCTTT
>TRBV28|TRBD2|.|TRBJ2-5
CASSLGWREQETQYF
TGTGCCAGCAGTTTGGGGTGGCGGGAGCAAGAGACCCAGTACTTC
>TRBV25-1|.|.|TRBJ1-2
CASSGLGEAYGYTF
TGTGCCAGCAGCGGACTTGGGGAGGCCTATGGCTACACCTTC
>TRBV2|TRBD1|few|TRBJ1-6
CASSAEGARYNSPLHF
TGTGCCAGCAGTGCGGAGGGGGCGCGGTATAATTCACCCCTCCACTTT
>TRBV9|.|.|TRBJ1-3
CASSVETPGEVSGNTIYF
TGTGCCAGCAGCGTGGAGACCCCAGGGGAGGTCTCTGGAAACACCATATATTTT
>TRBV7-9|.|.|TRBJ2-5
CASSPQETQYF
TGTGCCAGCAGCCCCCAAGAGACCCAGTACTTC
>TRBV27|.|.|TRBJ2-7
CASSLGHSAYEQYF
TGTGCCAGCAGTTTAGGACACTCCGCCTACGAGCAGTACTTC